This TCR beta chain was found in a study of blood T cell repertoires in COVID-19. The assay was immunoSEQ multiplex PCR, and TCRdb's table has in-frame clones only and misses some. This table holds tens of thousands of clones, around 85% found once. The clonotype originates from a human donor in a cohort sampled during active COVID-19. The sequencing input was peripheral blood.

Here the CDR3 reads CASSTVPGQGSNSPLHF. Written as DNA, the CDR3 is TGTGCCAGTAGTACCGTCCCGGGACAGGGCTCGAATTCACCCCTCCACTTT. This chain joins TRBV19 and TRBJ1-6, with 9 bases fitting TRBD1. The CDR3 is 17 residues long. Per the germline V gene, CDR1 is LNHDA and CDR2 is SQIVND (reference sequence). With V trimmed by 4 bases and J by 7 bases, 11 bases remained unmatched.